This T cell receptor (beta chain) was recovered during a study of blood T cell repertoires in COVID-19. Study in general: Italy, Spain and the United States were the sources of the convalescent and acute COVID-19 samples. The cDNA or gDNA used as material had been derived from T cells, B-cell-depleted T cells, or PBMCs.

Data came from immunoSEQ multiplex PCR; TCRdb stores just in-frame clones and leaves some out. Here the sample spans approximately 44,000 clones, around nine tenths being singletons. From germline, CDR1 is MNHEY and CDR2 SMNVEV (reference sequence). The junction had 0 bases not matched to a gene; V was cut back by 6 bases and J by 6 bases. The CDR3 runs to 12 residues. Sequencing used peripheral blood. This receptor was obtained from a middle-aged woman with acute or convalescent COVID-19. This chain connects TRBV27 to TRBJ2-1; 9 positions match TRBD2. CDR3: CASRLAGNEQFF. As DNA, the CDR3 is TGTGCCAGCAGACTAGCGGGCAATGAGCAGTTCTTC.